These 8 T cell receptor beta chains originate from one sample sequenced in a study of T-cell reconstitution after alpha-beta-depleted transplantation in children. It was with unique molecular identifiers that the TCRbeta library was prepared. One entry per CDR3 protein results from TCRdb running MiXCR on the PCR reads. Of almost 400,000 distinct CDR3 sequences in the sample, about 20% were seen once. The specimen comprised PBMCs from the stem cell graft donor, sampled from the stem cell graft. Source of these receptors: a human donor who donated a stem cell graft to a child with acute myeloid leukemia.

The CDR3 protein is CATSSNPLETQYF. The CDR3, as DNA: TGTGCCACCAGCAGTAATCCACTAGAGACCCAGTACTTC. V is TRBV15 and J is TRBJ2-5, with no clear D. The CDR3 contains 13 residues. The V and J ends lost 3 bases and 4 bases respectively, with 9 bases between them. CDR1 and CDR2 from the germline V gene are LNHNV and YYDKDF (reference sequence).

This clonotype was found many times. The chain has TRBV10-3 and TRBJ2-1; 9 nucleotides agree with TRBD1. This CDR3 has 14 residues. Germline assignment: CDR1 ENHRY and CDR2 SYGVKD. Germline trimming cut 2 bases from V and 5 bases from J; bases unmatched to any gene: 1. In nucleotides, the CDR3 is TGTGCCATCAGTGAGGGGGACAGGGACAATGAGCAGTTCTTC. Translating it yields CAISEGDRDNEQFF.

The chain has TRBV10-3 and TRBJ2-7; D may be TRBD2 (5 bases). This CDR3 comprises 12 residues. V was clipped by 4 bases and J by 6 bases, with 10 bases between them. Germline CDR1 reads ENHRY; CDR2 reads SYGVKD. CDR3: CAISAASFEQYF. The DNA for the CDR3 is TGTGCCATCAGTGCGGCTAGCTTCGAGCAGTACTTC.

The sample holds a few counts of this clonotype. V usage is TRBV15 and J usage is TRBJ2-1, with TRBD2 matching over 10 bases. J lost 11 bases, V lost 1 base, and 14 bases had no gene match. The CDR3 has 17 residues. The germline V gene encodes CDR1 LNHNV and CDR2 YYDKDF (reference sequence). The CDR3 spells CATSRGKEASGSFKQFF. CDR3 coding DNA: TGTGCCACCAGCAGAGGAAAGGAGGCTAGCGGGAGTTTTAAGCAGTTCTTC.

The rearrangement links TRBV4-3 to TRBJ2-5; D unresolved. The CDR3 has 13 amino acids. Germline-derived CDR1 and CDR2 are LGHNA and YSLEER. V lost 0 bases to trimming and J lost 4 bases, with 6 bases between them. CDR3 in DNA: TGCGCCAGCAGCCAAGATGTGAGAGAGACCCAGTACTTC. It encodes CASSQDVRETQYF.

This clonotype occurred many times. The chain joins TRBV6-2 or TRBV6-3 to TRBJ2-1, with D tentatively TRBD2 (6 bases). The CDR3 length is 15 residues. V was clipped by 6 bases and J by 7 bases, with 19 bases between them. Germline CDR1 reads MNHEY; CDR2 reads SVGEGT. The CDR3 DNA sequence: TGTGCCAGCAGAACGACCGGGAGCATATATAATGAGCAGTTCTTC. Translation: CASRTTGSIYNEQFF.

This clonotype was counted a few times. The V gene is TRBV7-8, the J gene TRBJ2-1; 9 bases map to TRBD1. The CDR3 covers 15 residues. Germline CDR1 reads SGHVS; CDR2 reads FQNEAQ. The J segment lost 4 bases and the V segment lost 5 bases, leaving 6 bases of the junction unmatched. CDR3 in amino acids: CASSPGTGMYNEQFF. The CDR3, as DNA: TGTGCCAGCAGCCCCGGGACAGGGATGTACAATGAGCAGTTCTTC.

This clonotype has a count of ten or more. The CDR3 DNA follows: TGTGCCAGCAGCGAGAACACTGAAGCTTTCTTT. It yields the protein CASSENTEAFF. V usage is TRBV13 and J usage is TRBJ1-1; D gene uncertain. The germline V gene encodes CDR1 PRHDT and CDR2 FYEKMQ (reference sequence). Trimming pared 5 bases from V and 1 base from J, leaving 2 bases between. The CDR3 length is 11 residues.